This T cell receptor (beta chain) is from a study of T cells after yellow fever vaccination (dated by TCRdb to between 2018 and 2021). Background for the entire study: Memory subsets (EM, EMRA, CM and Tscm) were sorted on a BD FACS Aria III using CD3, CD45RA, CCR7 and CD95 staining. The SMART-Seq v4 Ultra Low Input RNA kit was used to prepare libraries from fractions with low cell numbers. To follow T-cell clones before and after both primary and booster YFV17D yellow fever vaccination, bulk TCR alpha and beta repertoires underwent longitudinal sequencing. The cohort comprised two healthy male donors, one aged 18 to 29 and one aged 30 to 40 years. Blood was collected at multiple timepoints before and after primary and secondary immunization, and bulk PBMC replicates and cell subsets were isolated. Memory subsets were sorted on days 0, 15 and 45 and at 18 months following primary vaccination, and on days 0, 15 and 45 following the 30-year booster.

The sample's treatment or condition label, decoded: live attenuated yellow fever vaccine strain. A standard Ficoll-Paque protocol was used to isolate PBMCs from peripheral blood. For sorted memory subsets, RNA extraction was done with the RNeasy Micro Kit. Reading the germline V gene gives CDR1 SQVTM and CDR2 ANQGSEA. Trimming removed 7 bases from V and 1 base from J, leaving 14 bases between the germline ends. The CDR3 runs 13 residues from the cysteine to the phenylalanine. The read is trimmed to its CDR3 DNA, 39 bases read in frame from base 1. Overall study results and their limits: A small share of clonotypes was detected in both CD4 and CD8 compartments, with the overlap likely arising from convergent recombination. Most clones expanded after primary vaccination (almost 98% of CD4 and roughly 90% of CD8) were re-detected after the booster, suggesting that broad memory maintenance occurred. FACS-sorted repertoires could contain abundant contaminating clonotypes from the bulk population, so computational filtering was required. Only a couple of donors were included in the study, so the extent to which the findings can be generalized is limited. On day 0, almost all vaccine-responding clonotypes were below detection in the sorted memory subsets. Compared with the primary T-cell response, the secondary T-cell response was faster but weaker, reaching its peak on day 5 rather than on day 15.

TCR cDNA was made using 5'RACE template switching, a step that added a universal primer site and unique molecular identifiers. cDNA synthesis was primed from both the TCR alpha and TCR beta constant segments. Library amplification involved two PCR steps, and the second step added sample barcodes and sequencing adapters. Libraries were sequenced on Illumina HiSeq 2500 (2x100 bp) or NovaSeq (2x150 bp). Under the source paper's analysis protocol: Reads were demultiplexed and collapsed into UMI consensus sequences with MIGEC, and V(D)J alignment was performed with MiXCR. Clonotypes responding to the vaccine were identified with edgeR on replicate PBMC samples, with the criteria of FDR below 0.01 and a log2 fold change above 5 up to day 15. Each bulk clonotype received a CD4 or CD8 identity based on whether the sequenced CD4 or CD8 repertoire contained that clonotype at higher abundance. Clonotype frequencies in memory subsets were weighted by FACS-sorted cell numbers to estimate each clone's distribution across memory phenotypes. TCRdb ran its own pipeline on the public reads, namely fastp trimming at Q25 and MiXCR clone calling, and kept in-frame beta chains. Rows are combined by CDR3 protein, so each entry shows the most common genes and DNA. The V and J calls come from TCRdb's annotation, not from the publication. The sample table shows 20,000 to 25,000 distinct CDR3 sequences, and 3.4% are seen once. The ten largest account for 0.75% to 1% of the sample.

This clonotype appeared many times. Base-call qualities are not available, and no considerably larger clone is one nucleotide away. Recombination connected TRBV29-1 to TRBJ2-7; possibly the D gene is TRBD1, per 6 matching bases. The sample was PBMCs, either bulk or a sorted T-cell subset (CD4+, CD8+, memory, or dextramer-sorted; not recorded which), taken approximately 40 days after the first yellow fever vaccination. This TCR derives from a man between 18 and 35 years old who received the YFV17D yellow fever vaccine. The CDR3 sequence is CSAAGTYSYEQYF. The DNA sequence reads TGCAGCGCTGCCGGGACATATTCCTACGAGCAGTACTTC.